The 17 T cell receptor beta chains listed next were all sequenced from one sample in a study of Ad26.COV2.S vaccination and SARS-CoV-2 variants. Here immunoSEQ multiplex PCR was the method, and the copy in TCRdb shows in-frame clones only, minus some. The sample yields hundreds of thousands of clones, 80% to 90% seen once. The treatment was: about 20 received Ad26.COV2.S at low or high dose, single or two shots; roughly five received placebo; per-sample allocation not given. Material that was analyzed had been drawn on day 63 after the first vaccine or placebo injection. This sample comprised peripheral blood, obtained in a trial of Ad26.COV2.S vaccine versus placebo. The receptors here all came from a person between 18 and 65 years old who received the Ad26.COV2.S COVID-19 vaccine or a placebo.

The CDR3 loop reads CARQGALPFLDTQYF. In DNA, the CDR3 is TGTGCCAGACAGGGGGCGCTGCCCTTCTTGGATACGCAGTATTTT. The rearrangement links TRBV19 to TRBJ2-3; the match to TRBD1 covers 9 bases. CDR1 is LNHDA and CDR2 is SQIVND in the germline V gene (reference sequence). J lost 6 bases, V lost 9 bases, and 13 bases had no gene match. This CDR3 region has 15 residues.

Details on this clone: Other DNA sequences in the same sample also yield this CDR3. The CDR3 reads CASSLARGGETQYF. The CDR3 nucleotides are TGTGCCAGCAGCTTAGCGCGCGGGGGGGAGACCCAGTACTTC. The V gene is TRBV7-2, the J gene TRBJ2-5, with 8 bases fitting TRBD2. CDR3 length: 14 residues. Germline V gives CDR1 SGHTA, CDR2 FQGNSA. V was pared by 0 bases and J by 5 bases, with 2 bases of the junction left unmatched.

The J gene is TRBJ1-1, the V gene TRBV12-5; D is ambiguous. CDR1 is LGHNT, CDR2 FRNRAP, per germline. V was trimmed by 5 bases and J by 0 bases, leaving 10 bases between them. The CDR3 is made up of 14 amino acids. The CDR3 here is CASGLPGVNTEAFF. The CDR3 DNA reads as TGTGCTAGTGGTCTCCCCGGGGTGAACACTGAAGCTTTCTTT.

The chain links TRBV10-3 to TRBJ1-1, with 11 bases that match TRBD1. Germline V gives CDR1 ENHRY, CDR2 SYGVKD. The CDR3 spans 14 residues. V lost 9 bases and J lost 0; bases outside the gene matches: 3. DNA for the CDR3: TGTGCCATTAGGACAGGGGGCATGAACACTGAAGCTTTCTTT. Protein: CAIRTGGMNTEAFF.

The genes are TRBV11-2 and TRBJ2-3; 8 bases agree with TRBD2. Per the germline V gene, CDR1 is SGHAT and CDR2 is FQNNGV. The CDR3 spans 16 residues. After removal of 6 bases from V and 1 base from J, the junction contained 9 bases not matched to a gene. In nucleotides, the CDR3 is TGTGCCAGCAGTCCCGGGGGTAGCGGGGGCACAGATACGCAGTATTTT. It is translated as CASSPGGSGGTDTQYF.

DNA of the CDR3: TGTGCCAGCAGCTTAGATGGGAGCAATGCGGGAACCGAGCAGTTCTTC. Translating gives CASSLDGSNAGTEQFF. The chain combines TRBV11-3 with TRBJ2-1, with D maybe TRBD2 (6 bases). In germline, CDR1 is SGHNT, CDR2 YENEEA. V was pared by 0 bases and J by 10 bases, with 19 bases between. This CDR3 is 16 amino acids long.

The V gene is TRBV12-3 or TRBV12-4, the J gene TRBJ2-3; no definite D call. Trimming cost V 2 bases and J 4 bases, with 4 bases left between them. This CDR3 is built from 12 residues. The CDR3 sequence is CASSLPPDTQYF. The CDR3 DNA reads as TGTGCCAGCAGTTTACCCCCAGATACGCAGTATTTT.

The V and J genes are TRBV3-1 (or the pseudogene TRBV3-2) and TRBJ2-5; 9 bases are shared with TRBD2. Germline values: CDR1 LGHDT, CDR2 YNNKEL (reference sequence). The CDR3 covers 13 residues. Germline trimming cut 4 bases from V and 12 bases from J; bases unmatched to any gene: 9. The CDR3 spells CASSPIAGVVKYF. In nucleotides, the CDR3 is TGTGCCAGCAGCCCCATAGCGGGAGTTGTCAAGTACTTC.

This clone was seen just once. V usage is TRBV7-9 and J usage is TRBJ2-3, with D perhaps given as TRBD1 or TRBD2 (5 bases each). The V end lost 5 bases, the J end lost 1 base, and 13 bases lay between the germline ends. Germline V gives CDR1 SEHNR, CDR2 FQNEAQ (reference sequence). The CDR3 loop spans 15 amino acids. The DNA for the CDR3 is TGTGCCAGCAGCGAAGGGGACCTACGCACAGATACGCAGTATTTT. Translation gives CASSEGDLRTDTQYF. The full variable domain, its missing parts supplied by reference TRBV7-9 and TRBJ2-3, is DTGVSQNPRHKITKRGQNVTFRCDPISEHNRLYWYRQTLGQGPEFLTYFQNEAQLEKSRLLSDRFSAERPKGSFSTLEIQRTEQGDSAMYLCASSEGDLRTDTQYFGPGTRLTVL.

The chain has TRBV4-2 and TRBJ1-2; no clear D. The CDR3 extends over 14 amino acids. Trimming cost V 1 base and J 0 bases, with 6 bases left between them. In germline, CDR1 is LGHNA, CDR2 YNFKEQ. The DNA of the CDR3 is TGTGCCAGCAGCCAAGGGCAAGCTAACTATGGCTACACCTTC. Its protein is CASSQGQANYGYTF.

The V and J genes are TRBV11-2 and TRBJ2-7, with 8 bases identical to TRBD2. V lost 3 bases, J lost 3 bases, and 7 bases stayed unmatched. Per the germline V gene, CDR1 is SGHAT and CDR2 is FQNNGV. The CDR3 contains 15 residues. CDR3 in amino acids: CASSLTSESFYEQYF. In DNA, the CDR3 is TGTGCCAGCAGCTTGACTAGCGAGAGTTTCTACGAGCAGTACTTC.

This clone occurred a few times. The V and J genes are TRBV13 and TRBJ1-1, with D uncertain. The CDR3 totals 13 residues. Trimming pared 0 bases from V and 1 base from J, leaving 3 bases between. The germline gives CDR1 PRHDT, CDR2 FYEKMQ (reference sequence). The CDR3 loop is CASSLGGNTEAFF. The CDR3 coding sequence is TGTGCCAGCAGCTTAGGGGGGAACACTGAAGCTTTCTTT.

The table lists this clone with a few counts. The chain carries TRBV6-5 and TRBJ2-7; 10 bases are a match to TRBD1. CDR1 is MNHEY and CDR2 is SVGAGI in the germline V gene. V shed 0 bases and J 4 bases; nucleotides not matched to a gene: 3. CDR3 length: 15 amino acids. DNA of the CDR3: TGTGCCAGCAGTTACTCGGACAGGGGGACGTACGAGCAGTACTTC. Translated, it gives CASSYSDRGTYEQYF.

This clone was detected once. J is TRBJ2-7 and V is TRBV6-5; 9 nucleotides align to TRBD2. This CDR3 region has 15 residues. The germline V gene encodes CDR1 MNHEY and CDR2 SVGAGI. V dropped 0 bases and J dropped 2; count of bases not matched to a gene: 2. The CDR3 region has the DNA TGTGCCAGCAGTTACTCGAAGCGGGGGGCCTACGAGCAGTACTTC. It is translated as CASSYSKRGAYEQYF.

The genes are TRBV7-8 and TRBJ2-1, with D unresolved. Between the trimmed V and J ends, which lost 1 base and 7 bases, there was a span of 5 bases. This CDR3 has 12 amino acids. Germline V CDR1 and CDR2: SGHVS, FQNEAQ. Here the CDR3 DNA reads TGTGCCAGCAGCTTAGGTCTAAATGAGCAGTTCTTC. Its protein is CASSLGLNEQFF.

In regard to this clone: This specimen includes other DNA sequences encoding the same CDR3. The rearrangement links TRBV12-3 or TRBV12-4 to TRBJ1-2; the match to TRBD1 covers 9 bases. V shed 6 bases and J 8 bases; nucleotides not matched to a gene: 4. The CDR3 is 12 amino acids. For the CDR3, the DNA is TGTGCCAGCAGCGGGACAGGGTACGGCTACACCTTC. Translating it yields CASSGTGYGYTF.

This clone is a singleton in its sample. The chain employs TRBV7-2 and TRBJ1-5; D is unresolved. Germline CDR1 is SGHTA and CDR2 is FQGNSA. This CDR3 contains 13 residues. Trimming took off 3 bases at V and 7 bases at J, with 10 bases between the two ends. The CDR3 loop is CASSLAGRQPQHF. The CDR3 coding sequence is TGTGCCAGCAGCTTGGCAGGTCGGCAGCCCCAGCATTTT.